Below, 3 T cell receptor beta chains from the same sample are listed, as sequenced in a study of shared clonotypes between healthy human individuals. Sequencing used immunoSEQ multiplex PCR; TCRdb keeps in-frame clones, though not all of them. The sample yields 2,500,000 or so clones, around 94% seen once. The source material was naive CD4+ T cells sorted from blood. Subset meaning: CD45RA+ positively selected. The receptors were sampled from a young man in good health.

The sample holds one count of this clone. This CDR3 is CASSPSEVQPQHF. In DNA, the CDR3 is TGTGCCAGCTCACCCTCGGAGGTCCAGCCCCAGCATTTT. V gene TRBV18 combines with J gene TRBJ1-5; D unresolved. V shed 3 bases and J shed 7 bases, with 10 bases lying between them. Germline assignment: CDR1 KGHSH and CDR2 LQKENI. This CDR3 region has 13 residues.

CDR3 in DNA: TGTGCCAGTAGTTATGAGACTAGCAGATACAATGAGCAGTTCTTC. The encoded protein is CASSYETSRYNEQFF. The chain is built from TRBV19 and TRBJ2-1; 7 nucleotides align to TRBD2. The CDR3 contains 15 residues. Germline trimming cut 5 bases from V and 4 bases from J; bases unmatched to any gene: 8. Germline values: CDR1 LNHDA, CDR2 SQIVND (reference sequence).

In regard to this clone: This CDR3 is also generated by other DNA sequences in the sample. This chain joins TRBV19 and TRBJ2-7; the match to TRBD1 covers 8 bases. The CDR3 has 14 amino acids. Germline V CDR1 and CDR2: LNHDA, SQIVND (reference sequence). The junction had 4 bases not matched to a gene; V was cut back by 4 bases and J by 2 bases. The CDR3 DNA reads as TGTGCCAGTAGTACAGGGACAGGACCCTACGAGCAGTACTTC. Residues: CASSTGTGPYEQYF.